The 30 T cell receptor beta chains below all came from one sample that was sequenced in a study of T cell changes during pregnancy in multiple sclerosis. The assay was immunoSEQ multiplex PCR, and TCRdb's table has in-frame clones only and misses some. The table lists about 44,000 clones, 90% to 97% of them singletons, with 0.89% in the top ten. This specimen was peripheral blood, taken in the second trimester of pregnancy. These receptors came from a female donor with multiple sclerosis, enrolled in a pregnancy study.

Here the CDR3 DNA reads TGCGCCAGCAGCTTGGAGAGTCAGGGGGCGAGAGCGGCCGGGGAGCTGTTTTTT. Amino acid sequence: CASSLESQGARAAGELFF. The chain uses TRBV5-1 and TRBJ2-2; 8 nucleotides agree with TRBD1. The CDR3 runs 18 residues. Germline lookup yields CDR1 SGHRS and CDR2 YFSETQ. V shed 0 bases and J 6 bases; nucleotides not matched to a gene: 13.

The chain links TRBV7-2 to TRBJ2-1; 8 nucleotides line up with TRBD2. CDR1 and CDR2 from the germline V gene are SGHTA and FQGNSA. After removal of 3 bases from V and 7 bases from J, the junction contained 8 bases not matched to a gene. The CDR3 loop spans 15 amino acids. The CDR3 is CASSFSTGGRNEQFF. CDR3 nucleotide sequence: TGTGCCAGCAGCTTTTCAACGGGAGGGCGAAATGAGCAGTTCTTC.

This chain connects TRBV5-1 to TRBJ2-5, with TRBD2 matching 15 bases. Germline V lookup: CDR1 SGHRS, CDR2 YFSETQ. This CDR3 is 18 amino acids long. With 0 bases clipped from V and 3 bases from J, the junction kept 6 bases outside the gene matches. The CDR3 sequence is CASSLAFGTSGGKETQYF. CDR3 in DNA: TGCGCCAGCAGCTTGGCCTTCGGGACTAGCGGGGGGAAAGAGACCCAGTACTTC.

The chain uses TRBV11-2 and TRBJ2-1; 7 bases align to TRBD2. CDR1 and CDR2 from the germline V gene are SGHAT and FQNNGV. This CDR3 contains 15 residues. V lost 0 bases and J lost 9; bases outside the gene matches: 8. CDR3 in amino acids: CASSLDPAGVREQFF. CDR3 in DNA: TGTGCCAGCAGCTTAGATCCGGCGGGAGTCCGTGAGCAGTTCTTC.

The chain combines TRBV30 with TRBJ1-5; possible D gene TRBD1, 5 bases. V was clipped by 4 bases and J by 4 bases, with 11 bases between them. Germline lookup yields CDR1 GTSNPN and CDR2 SVGIG (reference sequence). CDR3 length: 13 amino acids. As DNA, the CDR3 is TGTGCCTGGACAGCGGGGACGAATCAGCCCCAGCATTTT. Residues: CAWTAGTNQPQHF.

This clone came up once. The J gene is TRBJ1-3, the V gene TRBV30; D may be TRBD1 (5 bases). CDR3 size: 15 residues. V was cut by 0 bases and J by 2 bases, with 11 bases left in between. The V gene's germline CDR1 is GTSNPN and CDR2 SVGIG (reference sequence). The CDR3 loop is CAWSVRQSAGNTIYF. As DNA, the CDR3 is TGTGCCTGGAGTGTACGACAGTCGGCTGGAAACACCATATATTTT.

J is TRBJ2-5 and V is TRBV18; 8 bases agree with TRBD1. The ends lost 8 bases at V and 5 bases at J; junction bases unmatched: 10. Germline V gene lookup returns CDR1 KGHSH and CDR2 LQKENI. The CDR3 loop spans 14 amino acids. CDR3 sequence: CASPTGDRGETQYF. The CDR3 DNA sequence: TGTGCCAGCCCCACGGGCGACAGGGGTGAGACCCAGTACTTC.

The genes are TRBV27 and TRBJ2-7; D might be TRBD1 (6 bases). V lost 2 bases and J 7 bases, leaving 18 bases between the germline ends. There are 15 residues in the CDR3. Germline CDR1 and CDR2: MNHEY and SMNVEV (reference sequence). The CDR3 sequence is CASSLMVTGMREQYF. CDR3 coding DNA: TGTGCCAGCAGTTTAATGGTCACAGGGATGAGGGAGCAGTACTTC.

This chain uses TRBV28 with TRBJ2-2; TRBD1 matches 8 bases. This CDR3 has 16 amino acids. The germline gives CDR1 MDHEN, CDR2 SYDVKM. Losses at the gene ends were 10 bases for V and 3 bases for J; bases not matched to a gene: 13. CDR3 region: CATYTGQGADTGELFF. The CDR3, as DNA: TGTGCCACCTATACAGGACAGGGAGCGGACACCGGGGAGCTGTTTTTT.

This clone has just one count. The rearrangement uses TRBV5-1 and TRBJ2-1, with a weak D call TRBD2 (7 bases). This CDR3 region has 14 residues. Germline lookup yields CDR1 SGHRS and CDR2 YFSETQ. V dropped 1 base and J dropped 6 bases, with 11 bases sitting between them. The CDR3 nucleotides are TGCGCCAGCAGCTTGCGAGGGGGGGCCAATGAGCAGTTCTTC. Amino acids: CASSLRGGANEQFF.

J is TRBJ2-3 and V is TRBV29-1, with D possibly matching TRBD2 (6 bases). CDR1 SQVTM and CDR2 ANQGSEA come from the germline V gene. The CDR3 covers 12 residues. V lost 7 bases and J 5 bases, leaving 13 bases between the germline ends. CDR3 sequence reads: CSAITSLDTQYF. CDR3 sequence (DNA): TGCAGCGCCATTACTAGCCTAGATACGCAGTATTTT.

This chain uses TRBV5-1 with TRBJ2-7; 9 nucleotides agree with TRBD1. Per germline, CDR1 SGHRS and CDR2 YFSETQ. The trim removed 0 bases at V and 2 bases at J, leaving 3 bases unmatched. The CDR3 sequence is 15 residues long. This chain's CDR3 is CASSLETGGTYEQYF. CDR3 sequence (DNA): TGCGCCAGCAGCTTGGAGACAGGGGGAACCTACGAGCAGTACTTC.

The chain employs TRBV7-2 and TRBJ1-1; the D is unclear. The CDR3 contains 16 residues. Trimming stripped 2 bases from V and 3 bases from J, with 16 bases between. Germline V gene sequence: CDR1 SGHTA, CDR2 FQGNSA. CDR3 sequence (DNA): TGTGCCAGCAGCTTATCTGTCGGGTCCGGGGACACTGAAGCTTTCTTT. It codes for CASSLSVGSGDTEAFF.

This clone was observed once. V usage is TRBV7-2 and J usage is TRBJ1-5, with TRBD1 matching 9 bases. The CDR3 runs 15 residues. The germline V gene has CDR1 SGHTA and CDR2 FQGNSA. J lost 2 bases, V lost 4 bases, and 3 bases had no gene match. CDR3 bases: TGTGCCAGCAGCTCGGGACAGGGAGGCAATCAGCCCCAGCATTTT. This translates into CASSSGQGGNQPQHF.

The V gene is TRBV5-1, the J gene TRBJ2-1; D uncertain. The CDR3 is 14 amino acids. Germline lookup yields CDR1 SGHRS and CDR2 YFSETQ. V lost 0 bases, J lost 4 bases, and 8 bases lay in between. The DNA of the CDR3 is TGCGCCAGCAGCTTGGGTAATTCTTACAATGAGCAGTTCTTC. This codes for CASSLGNSYNEQFF.

The V gene is TRBV7-2, the J gene TRBJ2-5; the match to TRBD2 covers 10 bases. CDR3 size: 16 residues. CDR1 SGHTA and CDR2 FQGNSA come from the germline V gene. Trimming took 1 base from V and 4 from J; bases not matched to a gene: 6. CDR3 in amino acids: CASSLEGLAMGETQYF. In DNA form, the CDR3 reads TGTGCCAGCAGCTTAGAGGGACTAGCGATGGGAGAGACCCAGTACTTC.

V gene TRBV5-1 combines with J gene TRBJ2-1; 10 bases match TRBD1. This CDR3 region has 11 residues. CDR1 is SGHRS and CDR2 is YFSETQ in the germline V gene. Losses at the gene ends were 4 bases for V and 14 bases for J; bases not matched to a gene: 3. The CDR3 coding sequence is TGCGCCAGCAGCCGGGACAGGGGTGAGTTCTTC. Its protein is CASSRDRGEFF.

V usage is TRBV5-4 and J usage is TRBJ2-7, with TRBD1 identical over 10 bases. The V segment lost 0 bases and the J segment 0 bases; nucleotides outside the gene matches: 6. This CDR3 is built from 17 residues. Germline V CDR1 and CDR2: SGHNT, YYREEE (reference sequence). DNA for the CDR3: TGTGCCAGCAGCTTGGGGGGGACAGGGGCGTACTCCTACGAGCAGTACTTC. It codes for CASSLGGTGAYSYEQYF.

The chain joins TRBV9 to TRBJ2-2, with 7 bases matching TRBD1. The CDR3 is 17 amino acids. V was clipped by 2 bases and J by 2 bases; unmatched bases: 9. In germline, CDR1 is SGDLS, CDR2 YYNGEE. The CDR3 spells CASSVARGTVNTGELFF. The CDR3 DNA reads as TGTGCCAGCAGCGTGGCCAGGGGGACAGTTAACACCGGGGAGCTGTTTTTT.

The chain couples TRBV30 to TRBJ2-5; tentatively, D is TRBD2 (6 bases). The CDR3 consists of 13 residues. Germline V gene sequence: CDR1 GTSNPN, CDR2 SVGIG (reference sequence). V gave up 3 bases and J gave up 4 bases, with 12 bases separating them. CDR3 residues: CAWSLGSIETQYF. Here the CDR3 DNA reads TGTGCCTGGAGCCTCGGGAGTATAGAGACCCAGTACTTC.

This chain connects TRBV7-3 to TRBJ2-3; a possible D gene is TRBD2 (5 bases). From germline, CDR1 is SGHTA and CDR2 FQGTGA. V lost 2 bases and J 0 bases, leaving 9 bases between the germline ends. The CDR3 covers 15 residues. CDR3 nucleotide sequence: TGTGCCAGCAGCTTAGGCGGGCGTAGCACAGATACGCAGTATTTT. Translation: CASSLGGRSTDTQYF.

V is TRBV7-8 and J is TRBJ1-4; D call uncertain. This CDR3 comprises 13 residues. Between the trimmed V and J ends, which lost 3 bases and 5 bases, there was a span of 7 bases. Germline CDR1 SGHVS, CDR2 FQNEAQ. The CDR3 sequence is CASSFQANEKLFF. The CDR3 DNA is TGTGCCAGCAGCTTTCAGGCCAATGAAAAACTGTTTTTT.

The chain joins TRBV9 to TRBJ2-1; 7 nucleotides agree with TRBD2. Germline V gene sequence: CDR1 SGDLS, CDR2 YYNGEE. The CDR3 has 17 amino acids. The V segment lost 4 bases and the J segment 3 bases; nucleotides outside the gene matches: 13. The CDR3 sequence: CASSPSLTGGLYNEQFF. The CDR3 coding sequence is TGTGCCAGCAGCCCTTCTCTAACGGGAGGCCTCTACAATGAGCAGTTCTTC. Drawing the rest from reference TRBV9 and TRBJ2-1, the complete variable domain is DSGVTQTPKHLITATGQRVTLRCSPRSGDLSVYWYQQSLDQGLQFLIQYYNGEERAKGNILERFSAQQFPDLHSELNLSSLELGDSALYFCASSPSLTGGLYNEQFFGPGTRLTVL.

The V and J genes are TRBV7-9 and TRBJ2-1; maybe TRBD2 (6 bases). Trimming cost V 11 bases and J 6 bases, with 17 bases left between them. The CDR3 contains 13 residues. Germline V gives CDR1 SEHNR, CDR2 FQNEAQ (reference sequence). The CDR3 here is CAPGPDYPNEQFF. CDR3 nucleotides: TGTGCCCCCGGGCCGGACTATCCCAATGAGCAGTTCTTC.

The chain employs TRBV6-5 and TRBJ1-1; D is unclear. V was clipped by 0 bases and J by 1 base, with 12 bases between them. The V gene's germline CDR1 is MNHEY and CDR2 SVGAGI. The CDR3 has 16 amino acids. The CDR3 DNA reads as TGTGCCAGCAGTTACTCGAATGGCAATTCGAACACTGAAGCTTTCTTT. Translating gives CASSYSNGNSNTEAFF.

The V gene is TRBV2, the J gene TRBJ2-7; D is possibly TRBD2 (6 bases). Trimming stripped 11 bases from V and 2 bases from J, with 13 bases between. This CDR3 region has 12 residues. Germline CDR1 is SNHLY and CDR2 is FYNNEI. The CDR3 protein is CAGGWGTYEQYF. The DNA of the CDR3 is TGTGCCGGGGGGTGGGGCACCTACGAGCAGTACTTC.

This chain links TRBV14 with TRBJ2-3; possibly TRBD2 for D (5 bases). The CDR3 spans 14 residues. Germline V gene sequence: CDR1 SGHDN, CDR2 FVKESK. Trimming pared 1 base from V and 8 bases from J, leaving 13 bases between. The CDR3 spells CASSQVGLAGTQYF. The CDR3, as DNA: TGTGCCAGCAGCCAAGTAGGGCTGGCGGGTACGCAGTATTTT.

The J gene is TRBJ2-5, the V gene TRBV5-7; D is unresolved. TRBV5-7 is assigned to the ORF class and has an uncertain function. V lost 6 bases to trimming and J lost 2 bases, with 5 bases between them. The CDR3 is 11 amino acids. The CDR3 DNA reads as TGTGCCAGCATCATTCAAGAGACCCAGTACTTC. Translation gives CASIIQETQYF.

The chain links TRBV7-9 to TRBJ2-5; D gene unclear. Germline CDR1 is SEHNR and CDR2 is FQNEAQ (reference sequence). Trimming removed 5 bases from V and 0 bases from J, with 16 bases in between. The CDR3 has 16 residues. DNA of the CDR3: TGTGCCAGCAGCCGAGACACCCAAGGCCACCAAGAGACCCAGTACTTC. It encodes CASSRDTQGHQETQYF.

The V and J genes are TRBV6-5 and TRBJ2-7; D ambiguous. CDR3 length: 15 residues. Per the germline V gene, CDR1 is MNHEY and CDR2 is SVGAGI. V lost 8 bases and J 5 bases, leaving 22 bases between the germline ends. Written as DNA, the CDR3 is TGTGCCAGCCGCCCCTCCGGGTCGCAACCTCACGAGCAGTACTTC. It is translated as CASRPSGSQPHEQYF.